These T cell receptor beta chains were read from a single sample in a study of CD4 T cells in relation to SARS-CoV-2 and coronaviruses. Profiling relied on immunoSEQ multiplex PCR, and the TCRdb table lists in-frame clones only, not all of them. The sample has about 26,000 clones; roughly 80% are singletons. These receptors have no known antigen. The sample consisted of CD4+ T cells from PBMCs, cultured in vitro. The receptor source for this set is a human donor in good health. Both conserved end residues are part of each CDR3. A D gene is named only where the DNA matches it firmly. Expanded clones are given a class, and other clones once, few, many or no size at all.

j_call clone_size d_call v_call cdr3_aa cdr3_nt
TRBJ2-7 once . TRBV30 CAWSSGQHYEQYF TGTGCCTGGAGTAGCGGACAGCACTACGAGCAGTACTTC
TRBJ2-5 . . TRBV7-9 CASSFPVAEQETQYF TGTGCCAGCAGCTTCCCGGTAGCCGAGCAAGAGACCCAGTACTTC
TRBJ2-7 few . TRBV4-3 CASSQEGWGTQYF TGCGCCAGCAGCCAAGAAGGTTGGGGGACGCAGTACTTC
TRBJ2-2 . . TRBV19 CAGHDTYGTGELFF TGTGCCGGCCATGACACCTACGGAACCGGGGAGCTGTTTTTT
TRBJ2-1 . TRBD2 TRBV4-2 CASSREGTSENEQFF TGTGCCAGCAGCCGAGAAGGGACTAGCGAGAATGAGCAGTTCTTC
TRBJ2-5 . . TRBV9 CASSVDYRQETQYF TGTGCCAGCAGCGTAGACTACAGACAAGAGACCCAGTACTTC
TRBJ1-5 few . TRBV6-1 CASSGAGDQPQHF TGTGCCAGCAGTGGAGCAGGGGACCAGCCCCAGCATTTT
TRBJ2-5 . . TRBV6-2/TRBV6-3 CASSYGGLHQETQYF TGTGCCAGCAGTTATGGAGGGTTACACCAAGAGACCCAGTACTTC
TRBJ1-3 . TRBD1 TRBV9 CASSASGTGAGNTIYF TGTGCCAGCAGCGCTTCGGGGACAGGGGCTGGAAACACCATATATTTT
TRBJ1-1 . . TRBV19 CASSTQRGTEAFF TGTGCCAGTAGTACCCAAAGGGGAACTGAAGCTTTCTTT
TRBJ1-4 . . TRBV2 CASSGLTGEKLFF TGTGCCAGCAGTGGGCTAACGGGGGAAAAACTGTTTTTT
TRBJ2-4 few . TRBV15 CAPVLSNIQYF TGTGCCCCGGTTTTGTCAAACATTCAGTACTTC
TRBJ1-1 once . TRBV5-8 CASRIGSEAFF TGTGCCAGCAGAATAGGGTCTGAAGCTTTCTTT
TRBJ2-7 . TRBD1 TRBV11-3 CASSPGQAMRRFSYEQYF TGTGCCAGCAGCCCGGGACAGGCGATGCGCCGGTTCTCCTACGAGCAGTACTTC
TRBJ1-2 . . TRBV7-2 CASSPISGDNYGYTF TGTGCCAGCAGCCCAATCTCCGGAGACAACTATGGCTACACCTTC
TRBJ2-7 . . TRBV3-1/TRBV3-2 CASSLTTGSEQYF TGTGCCAGCAGCTTGACGACGGGGTCCGAGCAGTACTTC
TRBJ2-5 once TRBD2 TRBV11-2 CASSLGGEGETQYF TGTGCCAGCAGCTTAGGGGGGGAGGGAGAGACCCAGTACTTC
TRBJ1-2 . TRBD1 TRBV7-2 CASSLARQGGGYTF TGTGCCAGCAGCTTAGCGAGACAGGGCGGCGGCTACACCTTC
TRBJ2-2 few . TRBV18 CASSTNTGELFF TGTGCCAGCTCAACGAACACCGGGGAGCTGTTTTTT
TRBJ1-2 . TRBD1 TRBV24-1 CAIAPGQGYGYTF TGTGCCATCGCGCCCGGACAGGGGTACGGCTACACCTTC
TRBJ1-2 . . TRBV6-2/TRBV6-3 CASSSTGPFYGYTF TGTGCCAGCAGTTCGACCGGGCCGTTCTATGGCTACACCTTC
TRBJ1-1 . . TRBV5-1 CASSTGLPMNTEAFF TGCGCCAGCAGCACAGGGTTACCAATGAACACTGAAGCTTTCTTT
TRBJ2-3 . . TRBV7-9 CAVGGRIYSTDTQYF TGTGCCGTGGGGGGCCGGATCTATAGCACAGATACGCAGTATTTT
TRBJ1-2 . . TRBV18 CASSLTVRPQDYGYTF TGTGCCAGCTCACTTACAGTCCGACCCCAGGACTATGGCTACACCTTC
TRBJ1-2 few . TRBV2 CASSGSGQTGYTF TGTGCCAGCAGCGGTAGTGGACAGACCGGCTACACCTTC